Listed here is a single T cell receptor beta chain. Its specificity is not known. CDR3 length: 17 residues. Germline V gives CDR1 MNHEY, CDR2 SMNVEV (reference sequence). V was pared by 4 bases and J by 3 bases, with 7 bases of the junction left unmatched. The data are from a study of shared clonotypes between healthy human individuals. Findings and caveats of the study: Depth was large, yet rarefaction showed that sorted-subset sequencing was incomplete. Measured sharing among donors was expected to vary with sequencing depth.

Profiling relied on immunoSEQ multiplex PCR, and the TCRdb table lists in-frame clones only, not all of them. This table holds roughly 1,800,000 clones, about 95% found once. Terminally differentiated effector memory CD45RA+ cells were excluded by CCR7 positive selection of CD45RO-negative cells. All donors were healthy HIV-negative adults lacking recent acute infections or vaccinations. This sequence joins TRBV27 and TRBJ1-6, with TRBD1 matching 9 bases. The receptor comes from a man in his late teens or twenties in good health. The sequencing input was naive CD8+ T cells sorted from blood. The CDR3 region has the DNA TGTGCCAGCAGTTCTGGACAGGGGACTTACTATAATTCACCCCTCCACTTT. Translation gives CASSSGQGTYYNSPLHF.